The rows below give T cell receptor beta chains drawn from one sample of a study of T cell responses to AZD1222 COVID-19 vaccine. The data were produced by immunoSEQ multiplex PCR, yet TCRdb's version contains in-frame clones alone and is incomplete. Of 95,000 to 110,000 clones in the sample, about nine tenths were seen once. Sequencing used peripheral blood, obtained 28 days after the second dose of the MenACWY control vaccine. The receptors shown here come from an adult who received the MenACWY meningococcal vaccine as a control. Both conserved end residues are part of each CDR3. Fields, in order: J gene, V gene, CDR3 length, clone size, D gene, CDR3 DNA, CDR3 protein. The D gene is left open where the match is weak. Clone size is shown for a subset of rows, as once, few, many or a class of expanded clone.

j_call: TRBJ1-1; v_call: TRBV4-1; cdr3_length: 16; clone_size: .; d_call: .; cdr3_nt: TGCGCCAGCAGCCAAGGGGTGAGGAGGGTGAGCACTGAAGCTTTCTTT; cdr3_aa: CASSQGVRRVSTEAFF
j_call: TRBJ2-3; v_call: TRBV14; cdr3_length: 17; clone_size: .; d_call: .; cdr3_nt: TGTGCCAGCAGCCAAGATCTAGGTAGCCTGAACACAGATACGCAGTATTTT; cdr3_aa: CASSQDLGSLNTDTQYF
j_call: TRBJ2-3; v_call: TRBV9; cdr3_length: 15; clone_size: .; d_call: TRBD2; cdr3_nt: TGTGCCAGCAGCGTCCTAGCGGGGGCCGGAGATACGCAGTATTTT; cdr3_aa: CASSVLAGAGDTQYF
j_call: TRBJ1-2; v_call: TRBV10-2; cdr3_length: 15; clone_size: .; d_call: TRBD1; cdr3_nt: TGCGCCAGCATCTCCCCCGCGACAGGGGGCGATGGCTACACCTTC; cdr3_aa: CASISPATGGDGYTF
j_call: TRBJ2-7; v_call: TRBV4-3; cdr3_length: 14; clone_size: .; d_call: .; cdr3_nt: TGCGCCAGCAGCCCCTTCACTACCGCCTACGAGCAGTACTTC; cdr3_aa: CASSPFTTAYEQYF
j_call: TRBJ1-2; v_call: TRBV18; cdr3_length: 15; clone_size: few; d_call: TRBD1; cdr3_nt: TGTGCCAGCTCACGAACAGGGGGCGAAGACTATGGCTACACCTTC; cdr3_aa: CASSRTGGEDYGYTF
j_call: TRBJ2-7; v_call: TRBV28; cdr3_length: 15; clone_size: .; d_call: .; cdr3_nt: TGTGCCAGCAGTTTACCAGGCTCCCTCTCCTACGAGCAGTACTTC; cdr3_aa: CASSLPGSLSYEQYF
j_call: TRBJ1-1; v_call: TRBV19; cdr3_length: 16; clone_size: .; d_call: TRBD1; cdr3_nt: TGTGCCAGTAGTATTCGTCCGGGACAGGTGAACACTGAAGCTTTCTTT; cdr3_aa: CASSIRPGQVNTEAFF
j_call: TRBJ2-1; v_call: TRBV6-2/TRBV6-3; cdr3_length: 17; clone_size: .; d_call: .; cdr3_nt: TGTGCCAGCAGTTACTCACCCGTGCCCGGGGTTTACAATGAGCAGTTCTTC; cdr3_aa: CASSYSPVPGVYNEQFF
j_call: TRBJ1-2; v_call: TRBV6-2/TRBV6-3; cdr3_length: 14; clone_size: .; d_call: .; cdr3_nt: TGTGCCAGCAGTAAGCGGGGGGCTGACTATGGCTACACCTTC; cdr3_aa: CASSKRGADYGYTF
j_call: TRBJ1-2; v_call: TRBV5-4; cdr3_length: 16; clone_size: .; d_call: TRBD1; cdr3_nt: TGTGCCAGCAGCTTGGACGGGACAGGGATTGATCATGGCTACACCTTC; cdr3_aa: CASSLDGTGIDHGYTF
j_call: TRBJ1-2; v_call: TRBV5-1; cdr3_length: 13; clone_size: .; d_call: .; cdr3_nt: TGCGCCAGCAGCCCCGATCACTCGTATGGCTACACCTTC; cdr3_aa: CASSPDHSYGYTF
j_call: TRBJ1-5; v_call: TRBV6-1; cdr3_length: 15; clone_size: .; d_call: TRBD1; cdr3_nt: TGTGCCAGCAGTGAGGATGGGACAGGCGCTCAGCCCCAGCATTTT; cdr3_aa: CASSEDGTGAQPQHF
j_call: TRBJ1-6; v_call: TRBV6-4; cdr3_length: 14; clone_size: .; d_call: TRBD1; cdr3_nt: TGTGCCAGCAGCCCGGGACAGGGCAATTCACCCCTCCACTTT; cdr3_aa: CASSPGQGNSPLHF
j_call: TRBJ1-2; v_call: TRBV5-7; cdr3_length: 16; clone_size: .; d_call: .; cdr3_nt: TGTGCCAGCAGCTTGCTGAAGGCAGGGGAATACTATGGCTACACCTTC; cdr3_aa: CASSLLKAGEYYGYTF
j_call: TRBJ1-3; v_call: TRBV7-2; cdr3_length: 15; clone_size: .; d_call: .; cdr3_nt: TGTGCCAGCAGCCCCGCCACAGGGAAAGGAAACACCATATATTTT; cdr3_aa: CASSPATGKGNTIYF
j_call: TRBJ1-2; v_call: TRBV5-5; cdr3_length: 15; clone_size: .; d_call: .; cdr3_nt: TGTGCCAGCAGGGCAGGGGAAAATTATGTCTATGGCTACACCTTC; cdr3_aa: CASRAGENYVYGYTF
j_call: TRBJ1-3; v_call: TRBV7-2; cdr3_length: 15; clone_size: .; d_call: .; cdr3_nt: TGTGCCAGCAGCTTCACGGAATTCTCTGGAAACACCATATATTTT; cdr3_aa: CASSFTEFSGNTIYF
j_call: TRBJ2-3; v_call: TRBV9; cdr3_length: 15; clone_size: .; d_call: .; cdr3_nt: TGTGCCAGCAGCCCGAGCGGGTCTAGCACAGATACGCAGTATTTT; cdr3_aa: CASSPSGSSTDTQYF
j_call: TRBJ2-5; v_call: TRBV27; cdr3_length: 15; clone_size: .; d_call: .; cdr3_nt: TGTGCCAGCAGTTTTTTCGCGGCGCTAGGAGAGACCCAGTACTTC; cdr3_aa: CASSFFAALGETQYF
j_call: TRBJ1-1; v_call: TRBV2; cdr3_length: 11; clone_size: .; d_call: TRBD1; cdr3_nt: TGTGCCAGCAGGGGGACAGGCATTTCTTTCTTT; cdr3_aa: CASRGTGISFF
j_call: TRBJ2-7; v_call: TRBV19; cdr3_length: 15; clone_size: .; d_call: TRBD1; cdr3_nt: TGTGCCAGTAGTAAGACCCCGGGACAGGGTTACGAGCAGTACTTC; cdr3_aa: CASSKTPGQGYEQYF
j_call: TRBJ2-1; v_call: TRBV7-9; cdr3_length: 14; clone_size: .; d_call: .; cdr3_nt: TGTGCCAGCAGCTTAGGGAATTCTGTGAATGAGCAGTTCTTC; cdr3_aa: CASSLGNSVNEQFF
j_call: TRBJ1-1; v_call: TRBV4-2; cdr3_length: 14; clone_size: .; d_call: .; cdr3_nt: TGTGCCAGCAGCCCAGAGGTAACGGGGACTGAAGCTTTCTTT; cdr3_aa: CASSPEVTGTEAFF
j_call: TRBJ2-7; v_call: TRBV5-1; cdr3_length: 14; clone_size: .; d_call: .; cdr3_nt: TGCGCCAGCAGCTCGGCCCAACCGGGAGACGAGCAGTACTTC; cdr3_aa: CASSSAQPGDEQYF
j_call: TRBJ2-3; v_call: TRBV10-3; cdr3_length: 16; clone_size: .; d_call: TRBD2; cdr3_nt: TGTGCCATCAGTGATGGACTAGCGGGGGCTGTGGATACGCAGTATTTT; cdr3_aa: CAISDGLAGAVDTQYF
j_call: TRBJ2-7; v_call: TRBV6-2/TRBV6-3; cdr3_length: 17; clone_size: .; d_call: .; cdr3_nt: TGTGCCAGCAGTTACCCGAAAACCGGACAGATCTCCTACGAGCAGTACTTC; cdr3_aa: CASSYPKTGQISYEQYF
j_call: TRBJ2-1; v_call: TRBV5-4; cdr3_length: 15; clone_size: .; d_call: TRBD2; cdr3_nt: TGTGCCAGCAGCCCAAGCGGGGGTGCTAACAATGAGCAGTTCTTC; cdr3_aa: CASSPSGGANNEQFF
j_call: TRBJ1-1; v_call: TRBV7-2; cdr3_length: 13; clone_size: .; d_call: .; cdr3_nt: TGTGCCAGCAGCTTGCCGGGGCACACTGAAGCTTTCTTT; cdr3_aa: CASSLPGHTEAFF
j_call: TRBJ2-1; v_call: TRBV4-1; cdr3_length: 18; clone_size: .; d_call: .; cdr3_nt: TGCGCCAGCAGAACCTTCCTCTTTACCCGGGACACTTACAATGAGCAGTTCTTC; cdr3_aa: CASRTFLFTRDTYNEQFF
j_call: TRBJ1-2; v_call: TRBV30; cdr3_length: 12; clone_size: .; d_call: .; cdr3_nt: TGTGCCTGGAGGATCAATATGGCTGGCTACACCTTC; cdr3_aa: CAWRINMAGYTF
j_call: TRBJ2-2; v_call: TRBV18; cdr3_length: 15; clone_size: .; d_call: .; cdr3_nt: TGTGCCAGCTCACCAAGTAGGCAGAACACCGGGGAGCTGTTTTTT; cdr3_aa: CASSPSRQNTGELFF
j_call: TRBJ1-1; v_call: TRBV11-1; cdr3_length: 13; clone_size: .; d_call: .; cdr3_nt: TGTGCCAGCAGCCGGCTTGGGGGGGCCGAAGCTTTCTTT; cdr3_aa: CASSRLGGAEAFF
j_call: TRBJ1-2; v_call: TRBV27; cdr3_length: 14; clone_size: .; d_call: TRBD1; cdr3_nt: TGTGCCAGCACCTCCGCAGGGGGAGTTTATGGCTACACCTTC; cdr3_aa: CASTSAGGVYGYTF
j_call: TRBJ1-3; v_call: TRBV4-1; cdr3_length: 16; clone_size: .; d_call: .; cdr3_nt: TGCGCCAGCAGGAAGACAGACGGTTCCTCTGGAAACACCATATATTTT; cdr3_aa: CASRKTDGSSGNTIYF
j_call: TRBJ2-7; v_call: TRBV18; cdr3_length: 15; clone_size: .; d_call: TRBD2; cdr3_nt: TGTGCCAGCTCACCACCCTCTAGCGGGGGGGACGAGCAGTACTTC; cdr3_aa: CASSPPSSGGDEQYF
j_call: TRBJ2-7; v_call: TRBV12-5; cdr3_length: 15; clone_size: .; d_call: .; cdr3_nt: TGTGCTAGTGGTTCCTACAGACAGGATTGTGAAGAGCAGTACTTC; cdr3_aa: CASGSYRQDCEEQYF
j_call: TRBJ1-6; v_call: TRBV19; cdr3_length: 16; clone_size: .; d_call: TRBD1; cdr3_nt: TGTGCCATCCAGGACAGGATCCTCTCCTATAATTCACCCCTCCACTTT; cdr3_aa: CAIQDRILSYNSPLHF
j_call: TRBJ2-2; v_call: TRBV28; cdr3_length: 15; clone_size: .; d_call: TRBD2; cdr3_nt: TGTGCCAGCAGTTTATTCACTAGCGGTGCCGGGGAGCTGTTTTTT; cdr3_aa: CASSLFTSGAGELFF
j_call: TRBJ2-3; v_call: TRBV5-1; cdr3_length: 11; clone_size: .; d_call: .; cdr3_nt: TGCGCCAGCAGCTTAACTGGACCGCAGTATTTT; cdr3_aa: CASSLTGPQYF
j_call: TRBJ2-3; v_call: TRBV6-5; cdr3_length: 15; clone_size: .; d_call: TRBD1; cdr3_nt: TGTGCCAGCAGTCTACAGGGGGCAGGGGCAGATACGCAGTATTTT; cdr3_aa: CASSLQGAGADTQYF
j_call: TRBJ1-5; v_call: TRBV7-9; cdr3_length: 14; clone_size: .; d_call: TRBD1; cdr3_nt: TGTGCCAGCAGCATTGGACAGGGGGGGCAGCCCCAGCATTTT; cdr3_aa: CASSIGQGGQPQHF
j_call: TRBJ1-2; v_call: TRBV2; cdr3_length: 15; clone_size: .; d_call: TRBD1; cdr3_nt: TGTGCCAGCAGTCCCGGACAGGGCCTTAACTATGGCTACACCTTC; cdr3_aa: CASSPGQGLNYGYTF
j_call: TRBJ1-2; v_call: TRBV11-3; cdr3_length: 16; clone_size: .; d_call: .; cdr3_nt: TGTGCCAGCAGCCCCAGGGGAAGAAACGCTTTGGGTGGCTACACCTTC; cdr3_aa: CASSPRGRNALGGYTF
j_call: TRBJ2-7; v_call: TRBV27; cdr3_length: 14; clone_size: .; d_call: .; cdr3_nt: TGTGCCAGCAGCCTGGGTGCCAGTTCCTACGAGCAGTACTTC; cdr3_aa: CASSLGASSYEQYF
j_call: TRBJ1-4; v_call: TRBV6-5; cdr3_length: 15; clone_size: .; d_call: .; cdr3_nt: TGTGCCAGCAGTTACTCGGGGGCTCGGGGTGAAAAACTGTTTTTT; cdr3_aa: CASSYSGARGEKLFF
j_call: TRBJ2-1; v_call: TRBV18; cdr3_length: 15; clone_size: .; d_call: .; cdr3_nt: TGTGCCAGCTCACCACCCCAGGGCTCCTACAATGAGCAGTTCTTC; cdr3_aa: CASSPPQGSYNEQFF
j_call: TRBJ1-5; v_call: TRBV2; cdr3_length: 14; clone_size: few; d_call: TRBD1; cdr3_nt: TGTGCCAGCACAGGGACAGATAGCAATCAGCCCCAGCATTTT; cdr3_aa: CASTGTDSNQPQHF
j_call: TRBJ2-7; v_call: TRBV5-1; cdr3_length: 13; clone_size: .; d_call: .; cdr3_nt: TGCGCCAGCAGCCCTCAGGGTACGTACGAGCAGTACTTC; cdr3_aa: CASSPQGTYEQYF
j_call: TRBJ2-2; v_call: TRBV9; cdr3_length: 14; clone_size: .; d_call: TRBD1; cdr3_nt: TGTGCCAGCAGACAACAGGGGGCAACCGGGGAGCTGTTTTTT; cdr3_aa: CASRQQGATGELFF
j_call: TRBJ2-6; v_call: TRBV10-3; cdr3_length: 16; clone_size: once; d_call: .; cdr3_nt: TGTGCCATCAGTGAGTCGGCCCTTGTAGGGGCCAACGTCCTGACTTTC; cdr3_aa: CAISESALVGANVLTF